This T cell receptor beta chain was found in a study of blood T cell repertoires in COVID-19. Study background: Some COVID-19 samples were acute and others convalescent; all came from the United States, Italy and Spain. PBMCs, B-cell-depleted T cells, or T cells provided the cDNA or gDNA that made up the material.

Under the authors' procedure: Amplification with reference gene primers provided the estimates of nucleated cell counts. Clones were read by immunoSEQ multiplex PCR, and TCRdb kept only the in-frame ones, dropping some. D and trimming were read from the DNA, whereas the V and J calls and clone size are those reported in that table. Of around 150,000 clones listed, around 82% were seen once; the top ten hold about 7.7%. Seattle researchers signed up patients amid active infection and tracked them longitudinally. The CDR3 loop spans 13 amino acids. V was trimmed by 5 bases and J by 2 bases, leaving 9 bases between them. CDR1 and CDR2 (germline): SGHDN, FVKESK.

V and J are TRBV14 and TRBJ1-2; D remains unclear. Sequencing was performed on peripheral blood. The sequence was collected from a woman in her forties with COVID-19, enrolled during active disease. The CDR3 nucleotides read TGTGCCAGCAGCAACGCGGTGAACTATGGCTACACCTTC. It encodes CASSNAVNYGYTF. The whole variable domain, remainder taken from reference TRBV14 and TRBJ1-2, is EAGVTQFPSHSVIEKGQTVTLRCDPISGHDNLYWYRRVMGKEIKFLLHFVKESKQDESGMPNNRFLAERTGGTYSTLKVQPAELEDSGVYFCASSNAVNYGYTFGSGTRLTVV.